These 30 T cell receptor beta chains share one sample of origin, sequenced in a study of CD8 T cells in ankylosing spondylitis. TCRdb analysed the 5' RACE reads with MiXCR anew, one entry per CDR3 protein. The sample records some 840,000 distinct CDR3 sequences, 10% to 15% being singletons. Notes on the study in general: Ankylosing spondylitis blood seemed to carry a telltale TCR beta motif made of several highly homologous variants.

What these receptors recognize is not known. The specimen sequenced was blood, either unsorted or a sorted T cell fraction (not recorded which). All receptors come from a male donor with ankylosing spondylitis.

This clonotype came up a few times. The chain links TRBV6-1 to TRBJ2-1; no reliable D call. V was shortened by 10 bases and J by 1 base, with 14 bases between the two germline ends. The length of the CDR3 is 14 residues. Germline CDR1 and CDR2: MNHNS and SASEGT. The CDR3 region is CATTLGDSYNEQFF. The CDR3 DNA reads TGTGCCACTACTCTTGGCGATTCCTACAATGAGCAGTTCTTC.

This clonotype was counted between two and nine times. This chain links TRBV5-1 with TRBJ2-2; D might be TRBD1 or TRBD2, each matching 5 bases. Deletions cut 0 bases from V and 5 bases from J, with 11 bases between. The germline gives CDR1 SGHRS, CDR2 YFSETQ. This CDR3 has 15 amino acids. For the CDR3, the DNA is TGCGCCAGCAGCTTGGGAGGGGCCGGGACCGGGGAGCTGTTTTTT. The encoded protein is CASSLGGAGTGELFF.

This clonotype was seen a few times. The rearrangement links TRBV20-1 to TRBJ2-2, with TRBD1 matching 7 bases. CDR1 DFQATT and CDR2 SNEGSKA come from the germline V gene (reference sequence). The CDR3 is 17 residues long. V was pared by 1 base and J by 8 bases, with 16 bases of the junction left unmatched. The CDR3 coding sequence is TGCAGTGCTAGAGTCACTAACAGGGGTTCCTACCGGGGGGAGCTGTTTTTT. Translation gives CSARVTNRGSYRGELFF.

This clonotype was detected a few times. The chain joins TRBV7-6 to TRBJ2-5; D perhaps matches TRBD1 (5 bases). The germline V gene has CDR1 SGHVS and CDR2 FNYEAQ. The CDR3 contains 17 residues. Trimming stripped 2 bases from V and 2 bases from J, with 18 bases between. The CDR3 region has the DNA TGTGCCAGCAGCTTAAAGGGGCCAGTTCGGTGGCAAGAGACCCAGTACTTC. It encodes CASSLKGPVRWQETQYF. The full variable domain, in which reference TRBV7-6 and TRBJ2-5 provide the parts outside the CDR3, is GAGVSQSPRYKVTKRGQDVALRCDPISGHVSLYWYRQALGQGPEFLTYFNYEAQQDKSGLPNDRFSAERPEGSISTLTIQRTEQRDSAMYRCASSLKGPVRWQETQYFGPGTRLLVL.

The chain combines TRBV7-9 with TRBJ1-1; unclear D gene. The germline V gene has CDR1 SEHNR and CDR2 FQNEAQ (reference sequence). Deletions cut 5 bases from V and 5 bases from J, with 15 bases between. The CDR3 extends over 14 amino acids. The CDR3 nucleotides are TGTGCCAGCAGCCCCCGAGACGGGGAAACTGAAGCTTTCTTT. Protein sequence: CASSPRDGETEAFF.

This chain joins TRBV20-1 and TRBJ2-7; D perhaps matches TRBD2 (6 bases). There are 14 residues in the CDR3. The germline V gene encodes CDR1 DFQATT and CDR2 SNEGSKA (reference sequence). Trimming cost V 1 base and J 6 bases, with 16 bases left between them. In DNA, the CDR3 is TGCAGTGCTAGAGTCTTGGCGGGAACCCTCGAGCAGTACTTC. It yields the protein CSARVLAGTLEQYF.

The rearrangement joins TRBV3-1 to TRBJ1-1, with 8 bases that match TRBD1. J gave up 5 bases and V 3 bases, and 5 bases lay outside the gene matches. CDR1 LGHDT and CDR2 YNNKEL come from the germline V gene (reference sequence). This CDR3 comprises 14 residues. CDR3 coding DNA: TGTGCCAGCAGCCAGCTCGGACAGGGAACTGAAGCTTTCTTT. Residues: CASSQLGQGTEAFF.

This chain links TRBV10-3 with TRBJ2-3, with TRBD2 identical over 10 bases. The V gene end was trimmed by 10 bases and the J gene end by 0 bases; junction bases not matched to a gene: 4. CDR1 ENHRY and CDR2 SYGVKD come from the germline V gene. The length of the CDR3 is 14 residues. The CDR3 region is CATSTSGSTDTQYF. CDR3 sequence (DNA): TGTGCCACCTCGACTAGCGGGAGCACAGATACGCAGTATTTT.

This clonotype came up a few times. V usage is TRBV6-1 and J usage is TRBJ2-1; 7 bases are shared with TRBD1. The CDR3 spans 15 residues. Unmatched junction bases numbered 12, after V lost 6 bases and J lost 7 bases. Germline CDR1 MNHNS, CDR2 SASEGT. The CDR3 sequence: CASRLRTGLRNEQFF. CDR3 DNA sequence: TGTGCCAGCAGGCTCAGGACAGGTTTGAGGAATGAGCAGTTCTTC.

The chain is built from TRBV18 and TRBJ2-3; D might be TRBD2 (5 bases). The CDR3 runs 15 residues. Trimming took off 4 bases at V and 5 bases at J, with 16 bases between the two ends. CDR1 is KGHSH and CDR2 is LQKENI in the germline V gene. CDR3 in amino acids: CASSLSLAGIDTQYF. The CDR3, as DNA: TGTGCCAGCTCACTGAGCCTCGCCGGGATAGATACGCAGTATTTT.

This clonotype was seen only a few times. The chain combines TRBV20-1 with TRBJ2-3; 8 nucleotides line up with TRBD2. The CDR3 sequence is 15 residues long. The J segment lost 3 bases and the V segment lost 6 bases, leaving 11 bases of the junction unmatched. Germline lookup yields CDR1 DFQATT and CDR2 SNEGSKA (reference sequence). CDR3 protein: CSAPGLVIGTDTQYF. The CDR3 nucleotides read TGCAGTGCCCCGGGACTAGTTATTGGAACAGATACGCAGTATTTT.

The CDR3: CASMFYNEQFF. CDR3 coding DNA: TGTGCCAGCATGTTTTACAATGAGCAGTTCTTC. This rearrangement joins TRBV2 to TRBJ2-1, with D uncertain. CDR1 and CDR2 (germline): SNHLY, FYNNEI. V was pared by 7 bases and J by 4 bases, with 5 bases between. The CDR3 runs 11 residues.

In this sample, this clonotype turned up many times. CDR3 amino acids: CASSLQGRQPQHF. In nucleotides, the CDR3 is TGTGCCAGCAGTTTACAGGGTAGGCAGCCCCAGCATTTT. The V call is TRBV12-3 or TRBV12-4, the J call TRBJ1-5, with D perhaps matching TRBD1 (5 bases). The V gene lost 2 bases and the J gene lost 7 bases, with 9 bases spanning the gap. CDR3 length: 13 amino acids.

This clonotype was recorded a few times. The chain couples TRBV9 to TRBJ2-2; no clear D. From germline, CDR1 is SGDLS and CDR2 YYNGEE. Trimming stripped 4 bases from V and 0 bases from J, with 13 bases between. CDR3 length: 16 amino acids. The CDR3: CASSLYIGPNTGELFF. DNA of the CDR3: TGTGCCAGCAGCCTCTACATCGGCCCGAACACCGGGGAGCTGTTTTTT.

The chain recombines TRBV6-2 or TRBV6-3 with TRBJ2-2; no reliable D call. Germline CDR1 MNHEY, CDR2 SVGEGT. This CDR3 has 14 amino acids. V was pared by 4 bases and J by 3 bases, with 9 bases between. Here the CDR3 DNA reads TGTGCCAGCAGTTGGCGGAGAGACACCGGGGAGCTGTTTTTT. Amino acids: CASSWRRDTGELFF.

This clonotype was recorded a few times. The chain employs TRBV28 and TRBJ1-5, with D possibly TRBD1 on 6 matching bases. The CDR3 has 14 amino acids. CDR1 MDHEN and CDR2 SYDVKM come from the germline V gene. V lost 6 bases and J lost 7, with 16 bases in between. CDR3 sequence reads: CASSPRGWRQPQHF. CDR3 coding DNA: TGTGCCAGCAGCCCTAGGGGGTGGAGGCAGCCCCAGCATTTT. Looking up the rest from reference TRBV28 and TRBJ1-5 gives the full variable domain: DVKVTQSSRYLVKRTGEKVFLECVQDMDHENMFWYRQDPGLGLRLIYFSYDVKMKEKGDIPEGYSVSREKKERFSLILESASTNQTSMYLCASSPRGWRQPQHFGDGTRLSIL.

This clonotype was seen a handful of times. The chain is built from TRBV20-1 and TRBJ2-4; D gene uncertain. V dropped 2 bases and J dropped 0 bases, with 14 bases sitting between them. The CDR3 is 16 amino acids. CDR1 is DFQATT and CDR2 is SNEGSKA in the germline V gene (reference sequence). The CDR3 reads CSARSVPSIAKNIQYF. CDR3 in DNA: TGCAGTGCTAGATCAGTCCCCTCTATAGCCAAAAACATTCAGTACTTC.

This clonotype was seen only a few times. The rearrangement uses TRBV15 and TRBJ2-5; D remains unclear. The CDR3 consists of 12 residues. V shed 0 bases and J shed 5 bases, with 4 bases lying between them. The germline CDR1 and CDR2 sequences are LNHNV and YYDKDF (reference sequence). CDR3 nucleotides: TGTGCCACCAGCAGAGATGTCGAGACCCAGTACTTC. Translated: CATSRDVETQYF.

The V call is TRBV11-2, the J call TRBJ2-2, with 7 nucleotides matching TRBD2. Trimming cost V 3 bases and J 7 bases; bases outside gene matches: 11. CDR1 is SGHAT and CDR2 is FQNNGV in the germline V gene. The CDR3 contains 16 residues. The CDR3: CASSLHLAGAGGELFF. The DNA for the CDR3 is TGTGCCAGCAGCTTGCACTTGGCGGGAGCGGGCGGGGAGCTGTTTTTT.

In this sample, this clonotype turned up a few times. This sequence joins TRBV29-1 and TRBJ2-5, with D maybe TRBD2 (5 bases). The CDR3 sequence is 14 residues long. The germline V gene has CDR1 SQVTM and CDR2 ANQGSEA. Deletions cut 5 bases from V and 5 bases from J, with 18 bases between. The CDR3 is CSVQGGSRGETQYF. The CDR3 DNA is TGCAGCGTTCAAGGTGGCAGCCGAGGGGAGACCCAGTACTTC.

This sequence joins TRBV18 and TRBJ2-1, with D tentatively TRBD1 (7 bases). The CDR3 runs to 17 residues. The germline gives CDR1 KGHSH, CDR2 LQKENI. V shed 3 bases and J shed 3 bases, with 18 bases lying between them. The CDR3 DNA reads TGTGCCAGCTCACCGCGACGGGGGACAGCTGTCTACAATGAGCAGTTCTTC. As protein: CASSPRRGTAVYNEQFF.

This chain uses TRBV6-2 or TRBV6-3 with TRBJ2-3; 7 bases line up with TRBD1. Germline V gene sequence: CDR1 MNHEY, CDR2 SVGEGT. The ends lost 8 bases at V and 0 bases at J; junction bases unmatched: 2. CDR3 size: 13 residues. CDR3 nucleotides: TGTGCCAGCCGGGACAGCAGCACAGATACGCAGTATTTT. Amino acid sequence: CASRDSSTDTQYF.

This clonotype was detected only a few times. The rearrangement uses TRBV25-1 and TRBJ1-5; D remains ambiguous. CDR1 MGHDK and CDR2 SYGVNS come from the germline V gene. The length of the CDR3 is 12 residues. The V gene lost 6 bases and the J gene lost 4 bases, with 7 bases spanning the gap. CDR3 DNA sequence: TGTGCCAGCAGCGGGCCAAATCAGCCCCAGCATTTT. Translated, it gives CASSGPNQPQHF.

This clonotype was seen only a few times. V is TRBV20-1 and J is TRBJ2-1; tentative D call: TRBD2 (5 bases). This CDR3 contains 14 residues. Trimming stripped 4 bases from V and 0 bases from J, with 10 bases between. The V gene's germline CDR1 is DFQATT and CDR2 SNEGSKA (reference sequence). The CDR3: CSAILGSSYNEQFF. CDR3 sequence (DNA): TGCAGTGCTATACTAGGGAGCTCCTACAATGAGCAGTTCTTC.

The genes are TRBV5-6 and TRBJ2-7; no definite D call. The CDR3 has 13 residues. V was trimmed by 4 bases and J by 1 base, leaving 9 bases between them. Germline V gene lookup returns CDR1 SGHDT and CDR2 YYEEEE. For the CDR3, the DNA is TGTGCCAGCAGCAAGGGTACTTCCTACGAGCAGTACTTC. Residues: CASSKGTSYEQYF. The full variable domain, in which reference TRBV5-6 and TRBJ2-7 provide the parts outside the CDR3, is DAGVTQSPTHLIKTRGQQVTLRCSPKSGHDTVSWYQQALGQGPQFIFQYYEEEERQRGNFPDRFSGHQFPNYSSELNVNALLLGDSALYLCASSKGTSYEQYFGPGTRLTVT.

The chain joins TRBV6-5 to TRBJ2-2; either TRBD1 or TRBD2 may fit D (5 bases each). The germline CDR1 and CDR2 sequences are MNHEY and SVGAGI. The CDR3 sequence is 14 residues long. Trimming took 4 bases from V and 7 from J, leaving 13 bases between them. CDR3: CASSWARGIGELFF. The CDR3 nucleotides are TGTGCCAGCAGTTGGGCACGGGGCATCGGGGAGCTGTTTTTT.

This clonotype was observed a handful of times. This chain connects TRBV20-1 to TRBJ1-5, with D uncertain. CDR1 and CDR2 (germline): DFQATT, SNEGSKA (reference sequence). The germline V and J ends were trimmed by 1 base and 0 bases, with 10 bases remaining between them. This CDR3 comprises 15 residues. The CDR3 DNA reads TGCAGTGCTAGAGGAACGCGCTATAGCAATCAGCCCCAGCATTTT. The encoded protein is CSARGTRYSNQPQHF.

This clonotype was detected once. This chain joins TRBV11-2 and TRBJ2-7; D could derive from TRBD1 or TRBD2 (5 bases each). Germline V gives CDR1 SGHAT, CDR2 FQNNGV. Trimming cost V 0 bases and J 9 bases, with 18 bases left between them. The CDR3 is 15 residues long. The CDR3 nucleotides are TGTGCCAGCAGCTTAGATGGGGACGGTCTCAGAGGGCAGTACTTC. The encoded protein is CASSLDGDGLRGQYF.

The rearrangement uses TRBV12-3 or TRBV12-4 and TRBJ1-2, with D unresolved. The V end was cut by 2 bases, the J end by 8 bases, with 15 bases between. The CDR3 is 14 residues long. For the CDR3, the DNA is TGTGCCAGCAGTTTAAGGAGGACGAGGAAAGGCTACACCTTC. It yields the protein CASSLRRTRKGYTF.

This clonotype has ten or more counts. The rearrangement joins TRBV29-1 to TRBJ2-5; 9 nucleotides align to TRBD1. The V gene's germline CDR1 is SQVTM and CDR2 ANQGSEA. The CDR3 has 11 amino acids. CDR3 sequence: CSSGTGKTQYF. The CDR3 bases are TGCAGTTCCGGGACAGGGAAGACCCAGTACTTC.